The clone carrying this T cell receptor (beta chain) was picked up many times. Its specificity is unknown. TCRdb passed the 5' RACE reads through MiXCR, listing each CDR3 protein once. The top ten clones hold 2.2% of a sample with more than 40,000 distinct CDR3 sequences, about 1.8% of them seen once. This entry belongs to a study of neurological immune-mediated disorders. CDR3 length: 15 amino acids. Germline CDR1 and CDR2: ENHRY and SYGVKD. V was pared by 4 bases and J by 2 bases, with 15 bases between. Unsorted libraries were derived from 2 million PBMCs stored at -80 C. General observations from the study: The highest TCR clonal expansion occurred in HTLV-1-associated myelopathy; multiple sclerosis fell below healthy controls.

Sequencing was carried out using PBMCs. The sequence was obtained from a woman aged 40 to 49 with multiple sclerosis. The gene calls are TRBV10-3 and TRBJ2-7; weak D call: TRBD1 (6 bases). Here the CDR3 DNA reads TGTGCCATCAGTGCTTCCCGACAGGCGCCCTACGAGCAGTACTTC. Translating gives CAISASRQAPYEQYF.